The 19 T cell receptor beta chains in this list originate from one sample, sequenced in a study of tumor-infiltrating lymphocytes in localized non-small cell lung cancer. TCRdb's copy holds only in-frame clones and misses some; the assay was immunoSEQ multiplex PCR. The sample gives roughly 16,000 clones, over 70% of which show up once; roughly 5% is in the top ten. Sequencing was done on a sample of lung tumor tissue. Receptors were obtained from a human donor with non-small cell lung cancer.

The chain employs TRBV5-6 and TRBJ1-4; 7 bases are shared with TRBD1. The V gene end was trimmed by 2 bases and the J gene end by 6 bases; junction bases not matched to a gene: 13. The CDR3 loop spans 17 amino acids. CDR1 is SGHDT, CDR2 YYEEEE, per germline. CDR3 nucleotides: TGTGCCAGCAGCTTTTTTAGGCAGACAGGGACTTATGAAAAACTGTTTTTT. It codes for CASSFFRQTGTYEKLFF.

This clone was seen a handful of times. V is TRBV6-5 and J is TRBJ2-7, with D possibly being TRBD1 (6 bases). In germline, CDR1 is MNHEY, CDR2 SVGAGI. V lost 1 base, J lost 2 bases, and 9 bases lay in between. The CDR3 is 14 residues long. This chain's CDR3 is CASSYLQGPYEQYF. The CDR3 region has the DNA TGTGCCAGCAGTTACTTACAGGGCCCCTACGAGCAGTACTTC.

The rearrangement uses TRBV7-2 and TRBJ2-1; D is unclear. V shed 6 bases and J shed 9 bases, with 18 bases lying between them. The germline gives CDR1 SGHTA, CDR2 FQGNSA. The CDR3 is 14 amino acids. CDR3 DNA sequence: TGTGCCAGCAGGTACTTCCTCCTCTCGGGTGAGCAGTTCTTC. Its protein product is CASRYFLLSGEQFF.

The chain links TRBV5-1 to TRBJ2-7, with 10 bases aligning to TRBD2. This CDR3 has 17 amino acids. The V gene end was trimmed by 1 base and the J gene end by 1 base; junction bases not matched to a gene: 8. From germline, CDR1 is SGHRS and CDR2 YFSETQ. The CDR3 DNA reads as TGCGCCAGCAGCTTGCGGGCTAGCGGGAGCGCATCCTACGAGCAGTACTTC. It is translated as CASSLRASGSASYEQYF. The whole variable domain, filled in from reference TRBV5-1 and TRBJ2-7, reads KAGVTQTPRYLIKTRGQQVTLSCSPISGHRSVSWYQQTPGQGLQFLFEYFSETQRNKGNFPGRFSGRQFSNSRSEMNVSTLELGDSALYLCASSLRASGSASYEQYFGPGTRLTVT.

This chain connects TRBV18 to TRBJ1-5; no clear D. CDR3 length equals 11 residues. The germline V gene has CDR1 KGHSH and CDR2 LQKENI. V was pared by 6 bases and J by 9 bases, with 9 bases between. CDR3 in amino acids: CASSEAGPQHF. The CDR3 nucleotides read TGTGCCAGCTCGGAAGCGGGGCCCCAGCATTTT. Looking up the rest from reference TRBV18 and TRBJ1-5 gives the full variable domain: NAGVMQNPRHLVRRRGQEARLRCSPMKGHSHVYWYRQLPEEGLKFMVYLQKENIIDESGMPKERFSAEFPKEGPSILRIQQVVRGDSAAYFCASSEAGPQHFGDGTRLSIL.

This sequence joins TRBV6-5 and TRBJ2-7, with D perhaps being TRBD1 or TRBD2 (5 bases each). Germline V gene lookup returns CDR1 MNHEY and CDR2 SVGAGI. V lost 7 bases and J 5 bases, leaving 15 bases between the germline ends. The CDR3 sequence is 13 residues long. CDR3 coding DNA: TGTGCCAGCACGGGCGGGTTCAGGGACGAGCAGTACTTC. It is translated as CASTGGFRDEQYF.

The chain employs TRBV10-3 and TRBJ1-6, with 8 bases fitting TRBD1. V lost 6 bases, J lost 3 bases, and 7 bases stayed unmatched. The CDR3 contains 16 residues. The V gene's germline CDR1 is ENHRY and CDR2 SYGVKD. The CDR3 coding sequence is TGTGCCATCAGCGGACAGGGACCTAACTATAATTCACCCCTCCACTTT. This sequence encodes CAISGQGPNYNSPLHF.

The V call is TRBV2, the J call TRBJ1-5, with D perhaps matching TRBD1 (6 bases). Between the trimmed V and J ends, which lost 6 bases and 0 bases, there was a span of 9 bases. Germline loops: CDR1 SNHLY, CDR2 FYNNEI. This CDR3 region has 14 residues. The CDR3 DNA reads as TGTGCCAGCAGACAGGGCCTTAGCAATCAGCCCCAGCATTTT. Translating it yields CASRQGLSNQPQHF. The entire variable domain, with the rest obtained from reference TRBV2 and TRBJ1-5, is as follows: EPEVTQTPSHQVTQMGQEVILRCVPISNHLYFYWYRQILGQKVEFLVSFYNNEISEKSEIFDDQFSVERPDGSNFTLKIRSTKLEDSAMYFCASRQGLSNQPQHFGDGTRLSIL.

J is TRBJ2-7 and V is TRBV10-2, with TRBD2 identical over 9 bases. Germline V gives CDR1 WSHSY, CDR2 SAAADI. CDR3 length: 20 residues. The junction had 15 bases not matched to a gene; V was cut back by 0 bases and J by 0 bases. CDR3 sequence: CASSESRPFSGGSSSYEQYF. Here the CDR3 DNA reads TGCGCCAGCAGTGAGTCGAGGCCCTTCAGCGGGGGGTCGAGCTCCTACGAGCAGTACTTC.

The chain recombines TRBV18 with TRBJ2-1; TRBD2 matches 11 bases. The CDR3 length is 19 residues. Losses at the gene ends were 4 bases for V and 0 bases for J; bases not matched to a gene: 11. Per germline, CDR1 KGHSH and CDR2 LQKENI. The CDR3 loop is CASSRSSLAGGISYNEQFF. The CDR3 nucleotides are TGTGCCAGCTCACGGTCGTCATTAGCGGGGGGGATCTCCTACAATGAGCAGTTCTTC.

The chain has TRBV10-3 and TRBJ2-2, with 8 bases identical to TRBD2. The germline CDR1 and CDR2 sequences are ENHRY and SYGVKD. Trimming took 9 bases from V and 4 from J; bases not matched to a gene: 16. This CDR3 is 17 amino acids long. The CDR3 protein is CAIGRNSGVSRTGELFF. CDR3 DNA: TGTGCCATAGGGCGGAATAGCGGGGTTTCGCGCACCGGGGAGCTGTTTTTT.

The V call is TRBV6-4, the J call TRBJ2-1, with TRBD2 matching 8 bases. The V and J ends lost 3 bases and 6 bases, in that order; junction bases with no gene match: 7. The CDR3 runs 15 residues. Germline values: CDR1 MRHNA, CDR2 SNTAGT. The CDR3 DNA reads TGTGCCAGCAGTGAAGCGGGAGAGGGTTTCAATGAGCAGTTCTTC. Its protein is CASSEAGEGFNEQFF.

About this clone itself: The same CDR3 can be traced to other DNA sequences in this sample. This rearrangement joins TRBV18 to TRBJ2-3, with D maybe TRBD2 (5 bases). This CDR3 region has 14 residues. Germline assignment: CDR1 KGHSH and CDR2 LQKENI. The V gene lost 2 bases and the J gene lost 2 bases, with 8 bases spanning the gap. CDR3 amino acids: CASSPAGNTDTQYF. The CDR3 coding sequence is TGTGCCAGCTCACCAGCCGGGAACACAGATACGCAGTATTTT.

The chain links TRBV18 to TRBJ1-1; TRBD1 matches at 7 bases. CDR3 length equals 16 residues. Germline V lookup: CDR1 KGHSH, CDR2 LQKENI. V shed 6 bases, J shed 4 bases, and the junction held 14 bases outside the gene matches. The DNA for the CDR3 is TGTGCCAGCTCCCCCCGGACAGGACAGGAGAGCACTGAAGCTTTCTTT. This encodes CASSPRTGQESTEAFF.

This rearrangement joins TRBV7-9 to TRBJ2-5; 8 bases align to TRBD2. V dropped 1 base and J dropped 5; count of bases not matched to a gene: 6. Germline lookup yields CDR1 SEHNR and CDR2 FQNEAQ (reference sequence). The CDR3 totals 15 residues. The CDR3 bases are TGTGCCAGCAGCTTAGTGGGGCGGGGGGAGGAGACCCAGTACTTC. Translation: CASSLVGRGEETQYF.

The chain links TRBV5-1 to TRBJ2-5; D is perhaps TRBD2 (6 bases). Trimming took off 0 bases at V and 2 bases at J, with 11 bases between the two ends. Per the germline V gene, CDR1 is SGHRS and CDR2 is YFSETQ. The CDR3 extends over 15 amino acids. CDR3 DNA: TGCGCCAGCAGCTTGGTGTCGGAGGGGCAAGAGACCCAGTACTTC. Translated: CASSLVSEGQETQYF.

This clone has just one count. CDR3: CASSAAWGGQETQYF. The DNA for the CDR3 is TGCGCCAGCAGCGCGGCGTGGGGGGGGCAAGAGACCCAGTACTTC. The rearrangement uses TRBV5-1 and TRBJ2-5, with TRBD2 matching over 7 bases. This CDR3 contains 15 residues. With V trimmed by 4 bases and J by 2 bases, 8 bases remained unmatched. Looked up from germline, CDR1 is SGHRS and CDR2 is YFSETQ. The full variable domain, its missing parts supplied by reference TRBV5-1 and TRBJ2-5, is KAGVTQTPRYLIKTRGQQVTLSCSPISGHRSVSWYQQTPGQGLQFLFEYFSETQRNKGNFPGRFSGRQFSNSRSEMNVSTLELGDSALYLCASSAAWGGQETQYFGPGTRLLVL.

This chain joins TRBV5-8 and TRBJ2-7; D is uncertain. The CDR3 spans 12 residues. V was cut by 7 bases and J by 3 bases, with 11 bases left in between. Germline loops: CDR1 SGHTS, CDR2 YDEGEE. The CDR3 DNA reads TGTGCCAGCCACGAGTGGGGCTACGAGCAGTACTTC. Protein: CASHEWGYEQYF.

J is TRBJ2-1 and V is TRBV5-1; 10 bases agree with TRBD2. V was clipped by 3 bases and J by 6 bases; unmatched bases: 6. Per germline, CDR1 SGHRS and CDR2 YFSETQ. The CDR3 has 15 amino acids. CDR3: CASSSAVAGGNEQFF. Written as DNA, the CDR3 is TGCGCCAGCAGCTCGGCGGTAGCGGGGGGCAATGAGCAGTTCTTC.